This TCR beta chain came from a study of blood T cell repertoires in COVID-19 (TCRdb year 2020). Context from the whole study: Samples covering the acute and convalescent phases of COVID-19 were provided by collaborators in the United States, Italy and Spain. Samples came from the ongoing ImmuneRACE study (first 160 participants) plus 1,254 subjects from 6 global collaborators. The material from the prospective study consisted of cDNA or gDNA derived from T cells, B-cell-depleted T cells, or PBMCs. The dataset comprised deeply sampled blood TCRbeta repertoires from subjects exposed to, actively infected with, or recovered from COVID-19. HLA class I and class II types, where available, came from metadata supplied by the sample provider rather than from assay-based typing. Nearly every sample came with metadata listing a de-identified subject ID, COVID-19 status, age in years and sex. The repertoires were made available in a free public database intended to serve as a resource for research on the immune response to SARS-CoV-2. Results and caveats for the whole study, not just this receptor: How much clinical and demographic metadata was included differed by source and by participant, and the metadata was provided uncurated.

Comment on this clone: The antigen it binds to is not known. No per-base quality is available; no much larger clone lies one base away.

The CDR3 goes from the cysteine to the phenylalanine over 19 residues. Only CDR3 DNA remains: 57 bases, in frame from the first base. Trimming takes 0 bases from V and 1 base from J, and the germline ends sit 16 bases apart. CDR1 LGHDT and CDR2 YNNKEL were looked up in the germline V gene (reference sequence). TCRbeta CDR3 regions were amplified from genomic DNA using the immunoSEQ Assay, a bias-controlled multiplex PCR. Per the authors' processing: Within the assay, amplification of reference gene primers was used to estimate how many nucleated cells each sample contained. Sequence reads were collapsed and filtered to measure the absolute abundance of every unique TCRbeta CDR3 rearrangement. For each sample, productive Simpson clonality was calculated as the square root of Simpson's diversity index across productive rearrangements. Entries here come from immuneACCESS through TCRdb and include only in-frame sequences with V and J called. Some clones fail to appear in such tables; in the studies checked, an unresolved V gene covers under half of the shortfall, and the cause of the remainder is unknown. That table furnishes V, J and clone size, whereas the DNA furnished D and trimming. This sample comprises over 100,000 clones, 85% of them detected only once. The leading ten clones occupy 11% of the sample.

Collaborating institutions collected whole blood in K2EDTA tubes following their own protocols. For TCRbeta analysis, collaborators shipped samples in one of three forms: frozen whole blood, isolated PBMCs, or DNA extracted from either of those sample types. The sequence is built from TRBV3-1 (or the pseudogene TRBV3-2) and TRBJ2-6; TRBD1 might be the D gene, on 7 matching bases. This clonotype was sampled from an elderly man with acute or convalescent COVID-19. The specimen was peripheral blood. The DNA sequence is TGTGCCAGCAGCCAAGATCTATACAGGGGACTTTCTGGGGCCAACGTCCTGACTTTC. Its product reads: CASSQDLYRGLSGANVLTF.